The 17 T cell receptor beta chains below were found in one sample sequenced in a study of CD8+CD57+ T cells in acquired aplastic anemia. Genomic DNA, serving as template, underwent TCR beta VDJ and CDR3 profiling. TCRdb redid the calling of the reads with MiXCR, one entry per CDR3 protein. The repertoire holds roughly 290,000 distinct CDR3 sequences, with approximately 60% as singletons. Selection for sequencing was limited to patients who had shown CD8+CD57+ cell expansion by flow cytometry. The sequenced sample consisted of sorted CD4+, CD8+, or CD8+CD57+ T cells (not recorded which) from PBMCs. The source is a human donor with aplastic anemia.

This clonotype appeared a few times. V usage is TRBV7-2 and J usage is TRBJ2-7; D is possibly TRBD1 (5 bases). The germline CDR1 and CDR2 sequences are SGHTA and FQGNSA. Between the trimmed V and J ends, which lost 2 bases and 1 base, there was a span of 9 bases. The CDR3 runs 14 residues. CDR3 region: CASSLHRGSYEQYF. As DNA, the CDR3 is TGTGCCAGCAGCTTACATAGGGGTTCCTACGAGCAGTACTTC.

For the CDR3, the DNA is TGTGCCAGCAGCGGACAGGGGGCCGGCGGGGAGCAGTACTTC. Its translation: CASSGQGAGGEQYF. The chain recombines TRBV6-1 with TRBJ2-7; 11 nucleotides match TRBD1. The CDR3 covers 14 residues. Germline trimming cut 6 bases from V and 7 bases from J; bases unmatched to any gene: 8. Germline V gene sequence: CDR1 MNHNS, CDR2 SASEGT.

This chain joins TRBV9 and TRBJ2-1; 7 positions agree with TRBD2. The CDR3 sequence is 14 residues long. Per the germline V gene, CDR1 is SGDLS and CDR2 is YYNGEE. V shed 4 bases, J shed 8 bases, and the junction held 9 bases outside the gene matches. CDR3 protein: CASSPTSGGDEQFF. The CDR3 DNA reads as TGTGCCAGCAGCCCCACTAGTGGGGGGGATGAGCAGTTCTTC.

This clonotype was seen at least ten times. The rearrangement uses TRBV9 and TRBJ2-1, with 11 positions matching TRBD2. Germline V gene data show CDR1 as SGDLS and CDR2 as YYNGEE. The V and J ends lost 1 base and 9 bases, in that order; junction bases with no gene match: 3. The CDR3 contains 14 residues. This CDR3 reads CASSVLAGGTEQFF. CDR3 coding DNA: TGTGCCAGCAGCGTACTAGCGGGGGGCACTGAGCAGTTCTTC.

This chain links TRBV29-1 with TRBJ1-1; D is undetermined. The V and J ends lost 3 bases and 2 bases respectively, with 13 bases between them. Germline V gives CDR1 SQVTM, CDR2 ANQGSEA. The length of the CDR3 is 14 residues. CDR3 nucleotides: TGCAGCGTTGATAGGCTAGTGGGCAACACTGAAGCTTTCTTT. Its translation: CSVDRLVGNTEAFF.

The chain links TRBV20-1 to TRBJ2-7, with a tentative D call TRBD2 (6 bases). The CDR3 has 15 residues. V gave up 0 bases and J gave up 3 bases, with 15 bases separating them. Germline CDR1 and CDR2: DFQATT and SNEGSKA (reference sequence). The CDR3 sequence: CSARDLRDFNYEQYF. CDR3 coding DNA: TGCAGTGCTAGAGATCTCCGGGACTTCAACTACGAGCAGTACTTC.

The chain couples TRBV6-5 to TRBJ2-5; 7 bases line up with TRBD1. From germline, CDR1 is MNHEY and CDR2 SVGAGI. Germline trimming cut 0 bases from V and 5 bases from J; bases unmatched to any gene: 6. The CDR3 loop spans 15 amino acids. CDR3 region: CASSYSVQGIETQYF. CDR3 DNA sequence: TGTGCCAGCAGTTACTCGGTACAGGGGATTGAGACCCAGTACTTC.

The V and J genes are TRBV10-3 and TRBJ1-2, with D hard to call. From germline, CDR1 is ENHRY and CDR2 SYGVKD. V lost 3 bases, J lost 3 bases, and 11 bases lay in between. CDR3 length: 14 residues. The CDR3 spells CAISEGDTYYGYTF. The CDR3 bases are TGTGCCATCAGTGAAGGAGACACCTACTATGGCTACACCTTC.

Concerning this clonotype: No conserved phenylalanine or tryptophan is present at the end of the CDR3, so a read error is the likely explanation. V gene TRBV7-9 combines with J gene TRBJ1-6; TRBD1 matches 7 bases. Unmatched junction bases numbered 8, after V lost 5 bases and J lost 7 bases. This CDR3 comprises 15 residues. In germline, CDR1 is SEHNR, CDR2 FQNEAQ (reference sequence). The CDR3 region is CASSPMTGQNSPLHI. CDR3 sequence (DNA): TGTGCCAGCAGCCCTATGACAGGGCAGAATTCACCCCTCCACATT.

This chain links TRBV20-1 with TRBJ1-3; D remains ambiguous. Germline CDR1 and CDR2: DFQATT and SNEGSKA (reference sequence). The CDR3 is 11 residues long. V was cut by 5 bases and J by 7 bases, with 9 bases left in between. This chain's CDR3 is CSARDGNTIYF. The DNA for the CDR3 is TGCAGTGCTCGGGATGGGAACACCATATATTTT.

The sample holds a few counts of this clonotype. The V call is TRBV7-9, the J call TRBJ2-7; possible D gene TRBD1, 5 bases. With 7 bases removed from V and 6 bases from J, the gap between germline ends came to 13 bases. The CDR3 contains 12 residues. Germline loops: CDR1 SEHNR, CDR2 FQNEAQ (reference sequence). This CDR3 reads CASNLNGAEQYF. The CDR3 region has the DNA TGTGCCAGCAACCTTAATGGGGCCGAGCAGTACTTC.

The rearrangement links TRBV20-1 to TRBJ2-5; D ambiguous. CDR1 is DFQATT, CDR2 SNEGSKA, per germline (reference sequence). With 3 bases removed from V and 7 bases from J, the gap between germline ends came to 9 bases. The CDR3 consists of 11 residues. CDR3 in DNA: TGCAGTGCTAGTCCCGGTGGGACCCAGTACTTC. Translated: CSASPGGTQYF.

The genes are TRBV20-1 and TRBJ2-5, with 8 positions matching TRBD1. The V gene's germline CDR1 is DFQATT and CDR2 SNEGSKA (reference sequence). V dropped 6 bases and J dropped 4; count of bases not matched to a gene: 7. The CDR3 is 13 amino acids. The CDR3 coding sequence is TGCAGTGCAAGCAGGGGGCTTTTAGAGACCCAGTACTTC. Its translation is CSASRGLLETQYF.

J is TRBJ1-1 and V is TRBV2, with 7 bases aligning to TRBD1. In germline, CDR1 is SNHLY, CDR2 FYNNEI. The CDR3 has 12 amino acids. With 5 bases clipped from V and 8 bases from J, the junction kept 5 bases outside the gene matches. The CDR3 bases are TGTGCCAGCAGTTTCGGACAGGCCGAAGCTTTCTTT. Translating gives CASSFGQAEAFF.

This clonotype was seen at least ten times. V usage is TRBV11-2 and J usage is TRBJ1-1, with TRBD1 as a possible D gene (5 bases). Germline V gene sequence: CDR1 SGHAT, CDR2 FQNNGV. Trimming took 1 base from V and 4 from J, leaving 13 bases between them. The CDR3 has 15 residues. CDR3 in amino acids: CASSLAGAVGTEAFF. The CDR3 DNA is TGTGCCAGCAGCTTAGCCGGGGCGGTGGGCACTGAAGCTTTCTTT.

The V gene is TRBV19, the J gene TRBJ2-7; TRBD1 matches at 8 bases. Germline trimming cut 1 base from V and 4 bases from J; bases unmatched to any gene: 3. Germline CDR1 and CDR2: LNHDA and SQIVND (reference sequence). The CDR3 has 14 amino acids. CDR3 coding DNA: TGTGCCAGTAGTATAGGACAGGGGAGGTACGAGCAGTACTTC. This encodes CASSIGQGRYEQYF.

The chain couples TRBV7-2 to TRBJ2-7; the match to TRBD1 covers 8 bases. The CDR3 loop spans 14 amino acids. CDR1 SGHTA and CDR2 FQGNSA come from the germline V gene. V lost 5 bases, J lost 3 bases, and 6 bases stayed unmatched. This CDR3 reads CASSTRDRLYEQYV. The CDR3 nucleotides are TGTGCCAGCAGCACTAGGGACAGGCTCTACGAGCAGTACGTC.